One sample yielded the 9 T cell receptor beta chains listed below, sequenced in a study of CD8 T cells in ankylosing spondylitis. TCRdb itself ran the 5' RACE reads through MiXCR, one entry per CDR3 protein. The data contain about 160,000 distinct CDR3 sequences, around 19% of them singletons. The sequenced material came from blood, either unsorted or a sorted T cell fraction (not recorded which). The receptors derive from a male donor with ankylosing spondylitis or in good health (not recorded which).

This clonotype has more than one count but fewer than ten. V is TRBV13 and J is TRBJ2-7; 7 bases agree with TRBD1. Losses at the gene ends were 4 bases for V and 4 bases for J; bases not matched to a gene: 7. This CDR3 contains 14 residues. The germline V gene has CDR1 PRHDT and CDR2 FYEKMQ (reference sequence). CDR3 sequence reads: CASSSDRTAYEQYF. DNA for the CDR3: TGTGCCAGCAGCTCGGACAGGACCGCGTACGAGCAGTACTTC.

This clonotype turned up a few times. The CDR3 loop is CASSHPGQGKVGYTF. The CDR3 DNA reads as TGTGCCAGCAGCCACCCGGGACAGGGAAAGGTTGGCTACACCTTC. The V and J genes are TRBV4-2 and TRBJ1-2, with 9 bases aligning to TRBD1. The CDR3 length is 15 residues. Germline V gene lookup returns CDR1 LGHNA and CDR2 YNFKEQ. After removal of 3 bases from V and 7 bases from J, the junction contained 9 bases not matched to a gene.

This clonotype was counted many times. This chain's CDR3 is CASSQFDGRWNEQFF. The CDR3 bases are TGTGCCAGCAGCCAGTTTGATGGGAGATGGAATGAGCAGTTCTTC. The rearrangement links TRBV14 to TRBJ2-1; perhaps TRBD2 as D (5 bases). V was cut by 3 bases and J by 7 bases, with 16 bases left in between. Germline V CDR1 and CDR2: SGHDN, FVKESK. The CDR3 is made up of 15 amino acids.

This clonotype was seen ten or more times. Here the CDR3 DNA reads TGCGCCAGCGGGTCAGGAGGCCGCTCCTACGAGCAGTACTTC. Translation: CASGSGGRSYEQYF. The chain links TRBV5-1 to TRBJ2-7; the D gene is possibly TRBD2 (5 bases). Germline V gene data show CDR1 as SGHRS and CDR2 as YFSETQ. V lost 7 bases to trimming and J lost 0 bases, with 14 bases between them. This CDR3 is 14 amino acids long. The entire variable domain, with the rest obtained from reference TRBV5-1 and TRBJ2-7, is as follows: KAGVTQTPRYLIKTRGQQVTLSCSPISGHRSVSWYQQTPGQGLQFLFEYFSETQRNKGNFPGRFSGRQFSNSRSEMNVSTLELGDSALYLCASGSGGRSYEQYFGPGTRLTVT.

There are many counts of this clonotype. A junction end diverges from the germline sequence, so it may reflect a read error. This rearrangement joins TRBV29-1 to TRBJ2-1; tentatively, D is TRBD2 (5 bases). Germline CDR1 is SQVTM and CDR2 is ANQGSEA. The CDR3 extends over 11 amino acids. CDR3 nucleotides: TGCAGCGCTGAAGCCGGGGATGAGCAGTTCTTC. Its translation is CSAEAGDEQFF.

The sample holds a few counts of this clonotype. V and J are TRBV6-1 and TRBJ2-1, with 7 bases identical to TRBD2. After removal of 8 bases from V and 6 bases from J, the junction contained 10 bases not matched to a gene. Per germline, CDR1 MNHNS and CDR2 SASEGT. The CDR3 runs 14 residues. In DNA form, the CDR3 reads TGTGCCAGCTTTCCGGGACTAAGTCCCAATGAGCAGTTCTTC. As protein: CASFPGLSPNEQFF.

Remarks on this clonotype: A much larger clone is a single base away; this may be a read error. The CDR3 sequence: CASRQAGEQYF. The CDR3 DNA sequence: TGTGCCAGCAGACAAGCGGGGGAGCAGTACTTC. The V and J genes are TRBV3-1 and TRBJ2-7; 7 bases map to TRBD2. Germline CDR1 and CDR2: LGHDT and YNNKEL (reference sequence). The CDR3 loop spans 11 amino acids.

V is TRBV30 and J is TRBJ2-3; 7 bases match TRBD1. V shed 0 bases and J 4 bases; nucleotides not matched to a gene: 4. Germline V gene data show CDR1 as GTSNPN and CDR2 as SVGIG (reference sequence). The CDR3 contains 14 residues. Written as DNA, the CDR3 is TGTGCCTGGAGTGTAGACAGGGTGGCAGATACGCAGTATTTT. The encoded protein is CAWSVDRVADTQYF. Full variable domain (remainder filled in from reference TRBV30 and TRBJ2-3): SQTIHQWPATLVQPVGSPLSLECTVEGTSNPNLYWYRQAAGRGLQLLFYSVGIGQISSEVPQNLSASRPQDRQFILSSKKLLLSDSGFYLCAWSVDRVADTQYFGPGTRLTVL.

The chain is built from TRBV5-1 and TRBJ1-2; 10 bases line up with TRBD1. This CDR3 comprises 13 residues. The junction had 4 bases not matched to a gene; V was cut back by 4 bases and J by 7 bases. The germline gives CDR1 SGHRS, CDR2 YFSETQ. CDR3 loop: CASSAGQGTGYTF. The CDR3 coding sequence is TGCGCCAGCAGCGCGGGACAGGGGACTGGCTACACCTTC.